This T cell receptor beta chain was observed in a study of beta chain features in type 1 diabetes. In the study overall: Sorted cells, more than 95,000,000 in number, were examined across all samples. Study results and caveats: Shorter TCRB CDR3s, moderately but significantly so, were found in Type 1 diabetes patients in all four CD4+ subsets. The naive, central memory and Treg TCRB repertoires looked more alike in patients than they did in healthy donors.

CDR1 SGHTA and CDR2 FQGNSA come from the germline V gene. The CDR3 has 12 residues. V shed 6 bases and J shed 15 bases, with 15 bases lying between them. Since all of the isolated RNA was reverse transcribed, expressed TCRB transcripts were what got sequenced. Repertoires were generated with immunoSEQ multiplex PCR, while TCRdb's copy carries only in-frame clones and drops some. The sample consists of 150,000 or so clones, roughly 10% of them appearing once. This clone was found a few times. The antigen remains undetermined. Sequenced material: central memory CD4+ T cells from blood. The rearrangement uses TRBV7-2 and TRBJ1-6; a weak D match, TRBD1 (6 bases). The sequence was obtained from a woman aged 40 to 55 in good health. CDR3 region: CASSPDRYLLHF. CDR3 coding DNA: TGTGCCAGCAGTCCCGACAGGTACCTCCTCCACTTT.